Here is one T cell receptor (beta chain) with its context. Its antigen is currently unknown. The source of the sample is a study of T cell repertoires in cytomegalovirus infection. Across the whole study: Selected CMV epitopes included recently identified HLA-C-restricted ones as well as well-studied HLA-B-restricted ones. Both CMV infection and a matching HLA type were indicated by public TCR beta signatures.

V lost 6 bases and J lost 10, with 9 bases in between. Germline V gives CDR1 MNHNY, CDR2 SVGAGI (reference sequence). CDR3 length equals 11 residues. MiXCR, run by TCRdb on the reads, gives a single entry per CDR3 protein. The sample includes some 920,000 distinct CDR3 sequences, around a third of them seen just once. Study conclusions and caveats: Clonotype analysis showed dominance of the ex vivo response by HLA-C-restricted CMV-specific TCR beta clonotypes.

The J gene is TRBJ1-4, the V gene TRBV6-6; the D is unclear. This TCR came from a human donor in good health (CMV status not recorded). Some clones in this sample may be carry-over from other donors' samples. Specimen: cultured CD8+ T cells from PBMCs, collected from culture after CMV antigen stimulation. In nucleotides, the CDR3 is TGTGCCAGCAGAATCCCAGGAAAACTGTTTTTT. Its translation is CASRIPGKLFF.